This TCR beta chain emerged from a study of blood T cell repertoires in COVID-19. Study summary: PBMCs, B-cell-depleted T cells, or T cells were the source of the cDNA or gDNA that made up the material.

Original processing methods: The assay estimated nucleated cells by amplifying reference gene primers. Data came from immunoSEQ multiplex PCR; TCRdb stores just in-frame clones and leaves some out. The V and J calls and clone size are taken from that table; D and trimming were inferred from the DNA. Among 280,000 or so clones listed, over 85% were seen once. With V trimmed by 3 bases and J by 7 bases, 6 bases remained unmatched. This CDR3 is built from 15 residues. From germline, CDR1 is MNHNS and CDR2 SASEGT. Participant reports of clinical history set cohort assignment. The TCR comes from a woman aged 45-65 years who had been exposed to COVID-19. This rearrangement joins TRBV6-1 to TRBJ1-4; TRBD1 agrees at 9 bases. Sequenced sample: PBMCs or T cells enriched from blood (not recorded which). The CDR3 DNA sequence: TGTGCCAGCAGTGAGGGACAGGGACTATTTGAAAAACTGTTTTTT. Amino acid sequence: CASSEGQGLFEKLFF.